The source of this TCR beta chain is a study of blood T cell repertoires in COVID-19. Across the whole study: Material from acute and convalescent COVID-19 was sourced from the United States, Italy and Spain.

Original processing notes: Amplified reference gene primers provided the basis for estimating nucleated cell counts. Some clones are missing from TCRdb's copy, which holds only in-frame ones; the method was immunoSEQ multiplex PCR. For V, J and clone size, that table is used; D and trimming come from the DNA. The repertoire holds roughly 130,000 clones, with around three quarters as singletons. This receptor was obtained from a man between 60 and 75 years old with active or convalescent COVID-19. Sequencing used peripheral blood.

CDR3 protein: CASSLDRDTREQFF. The CDR3 DNA follows: TGTGCCAGCAGCCTCGACCGGGACACCCGTGAGCAGTTCTTC. The chain uses TRBV7-2 and TRBJ2-1; D possibly corresponds to TRBD1 (6 bases). V was cut by 5 bases and J by 9 bases, with 17 bases left in between. CDR1 is SGHTA and CDR2 is FQGNSA in the germline V gene. The CDR3 consists of 14 residues.